The table lists the clone carrying this T cell receptor (beta chain) with many counts. Its antigen is still unknown. Documented time point: newly diagnosed GD, antithyroid drugs for less than 3 months. PBMC RNA served as the TCR library source. Both iRepertoire HTBI primers and Arm-PCR of CDR3 regions were used to build the TCR beta libraries. MiXCR was run by TCRdb on the multiplex PCR reads, yielding one entry per CDR3 protein. Here the sample spans about 440,000 distinct CDR3 sequences, under 15% being singletons. Germline V gene lookup returns CDR1 LGHDT and CDR2 YNNKEL (reference sequence). V was trimmed by 0 bases and J by 7 bases, leaving 6 bases between them. The CDR3 has 13 residues. The entry originates in a study of regulatory T cells in long-lasting Graves disease. Study-level points and caveats: Persistent cases favored TRBV28, TRBJ1-2 and TRBJ2-5.

Another study also made use of these data, one on T cells in Graves' hyperthyroidism and ophthalmopathy. This second report adds: A first-round RT-PCR of the TCR CDR3 used the HTBI primer set.

This receptor was identified in a woman between 25 and 40 years old with Graves disease. Sequencing was performed on peripheral blood mononuclear cells (PBMCs), taken at new diagnosis, from a patient treated with antithyroid drugs. J is TRBJ2-2 and V is TRBV3-1; no definite D call. The CDR3 loop reads CASSQDILGELFF. CDR3 in DNA: TGTGCCAGCAGCCAAGATATCCTCGGGGAGCTGTTTTTT.